Below, 10 T cell receptor beta chains from the same sample are listed, as sequenced in a study of blood T cells in healthy people across ages. A second PCR of roughly 7 to 11 cycles used a sample-barcoded 5' primer and a J-beta primer mix. TCRdb analysed the 5' RACE reads with MiXCR anew, one entry per CDR3 protein. This table has roughly 930,000 distinct CDR3 sequences, about 44% appearing once. Sequencing was performed on blood. The source of these receptors is a man aged 25 to 40 in good health.

This chain joins TRBV28 and TRBJ1-4, with 8 bases that match TRBD1. V shed 6 bases, J shed 4 bases, and the junction held 10 bases outside the gene matches. The CDR3 totals 16 residues. Per the germline V gene, CDR1 is MDHEN and CDR2 is SYDVKM. The CDR3, as DNA: TGTGCCAGCAGGGGATTGGACAGGGCTGGTAATGAAAAACTGTTTTTT. Its translation: CASRGLDRAGNEKLFF.

CDR3 region: CASSYDLTGSPLHF. The CDR3 region has the DNA TGTGCCAGCAGCTACGACCTGACCGGGTCACCCCTCCACTTT. This rearrangement joins TRBV25-1 to TRBJ1-6; D not certain. Deletions cut 6 bases from V and 10 bases from J, with 16 bases between. The CDR3 contains 14 residues. The germline gives CDR1 MGHDK, CDR2 SYGVNS.

The chain is built from TRBV9 and TRBJ2-5, with 8 bases that match TRBD2. The junction had 5 bases not matched to a gene; V was cut back by 2 bases and J by 2 bases. From germline, CDR1 is SGDLS and CDR2 YYNGEE. CDR3 length: 15 amino acids. CDR3 amino acids: CASSVGGGYQETQYF. CDR3 nucleotides: TGTGCCAGCAGCGTTGGCGGGGGGTATCAAGAGACCCAGTACTTC.

The chain has TRBV12-3 or TRBV12-4 and TRBJ2-4; tentative D call: TRBD1 (5 bases). Gene TRBJ2-7 matches the end of the DNA better, so the J call may be wrong. CDR3 length: 12 amino acids. CDR3 sequence reads: CASSRGGIEQYF. CDR3 bases: TGTGCCAGCAGTAGGGGCGGAATCGAGCAGTACTTC.

In the case of this clonotype: At one end the junction does not follow the germline gene, possibly because of a read error. The CDR3 DNA follows: TGTGCCGGCAGCTTGTTCCCAGGGGACGCAGATACGCAGTATTTT. Translation: CAGSLFPGDADTQYF. This chain links TRBV7-9 with TRBJ2-3, with D perhaps matching TRBD1 (6 bases). Germline CDR1 reads SEHNR; CDR2 reads FQNEAQ (reference sequence). This CDR3 region has 15 residues.

The chain has TRBV20-1 and TRBJ2-5, with 7 bases fitting TRBD2. With 6 bases clipped from V and 4 bases from J, the junction kept 20 bases outside the gene matches. This CDR3 comprises 17 residues. Germline V gene lookup returns CDR1 DFQATT and CDR2 SNEGSKA (reference sequence). CDR3 amino acids: CSAETSLYVSGLETQYF. DNA of the CDR3: TGCAGTGCGGAGACTAGCCTCTACGTATCGGGACTAGAGACCCAGTACTTC.

This clonotype showed up just a few times. This chain joins TRBV4-2 and TRBJ2-1; 10 bases map to TRBD2. This CDR3 is 15 amino acids long. V was pared by 4 bases and J by 8 bases, with 8 bases of the junction left unmatched. Per the germline V gene, CDR1 is LGHNA and CDR2 is YNFKEQ. The DNA of the CDR3 is TGTGCCAGCAGCCTACAACTAGCGGGGTGGTATGAGCAGTTCTTC. Residues: CASSLQLAGWYEQFF.

V and J are TRBV19 and TRBJ1-5, with 8 bases that match TRBD1. Trimming removed 4 bases from V and 7 bases from J; junction bases left unmatched: 6. CDR3 length: 14 residues. Per germline, CDR1 LNHDA and CDR2 SQIVND (reference sequence). The DNA of the CDR3 is TGTGCCAGTAGTAAGGACAGGGTCAACCAGCCCCAGCATTTT. Its translation: CASSKDRVNQPQHF.

In this sample, this clonotype turned up a few times. The chain links TRBV27 to TRBJ2-1; the D gene could be TRBD1 or TRBD2 (6 bases each). The germline V gene has CDR1 MNHEY and CDR2 SMNVEV (reference sequence). V gave up 2 bases and J gave up 5 bases, with 13 bases separating them. The CDR3 spans 15 residues. The DNA for the CDR3 is TGTGCCAGCAGTTTAAGGGGGGCCCCCCACAATGAGCAGTTCTTC. As protein: CASSLRGAPHNEQFF.

The CDR3 DNA reads TGTGCCAGCAGTCTGATCGAGGCCGCCAATGAGCAGTTCTTC. It is translated as CASSLIEAANEQFF. The chain links TRBV28 to TRBJ2-1; D not certain. V shed 5 bases and J shed 6 bases, with 14 bases lying between them. Germline CDR1 MDHEN, CDR2 SYDVKM. The CDR3 length is 14 residues.